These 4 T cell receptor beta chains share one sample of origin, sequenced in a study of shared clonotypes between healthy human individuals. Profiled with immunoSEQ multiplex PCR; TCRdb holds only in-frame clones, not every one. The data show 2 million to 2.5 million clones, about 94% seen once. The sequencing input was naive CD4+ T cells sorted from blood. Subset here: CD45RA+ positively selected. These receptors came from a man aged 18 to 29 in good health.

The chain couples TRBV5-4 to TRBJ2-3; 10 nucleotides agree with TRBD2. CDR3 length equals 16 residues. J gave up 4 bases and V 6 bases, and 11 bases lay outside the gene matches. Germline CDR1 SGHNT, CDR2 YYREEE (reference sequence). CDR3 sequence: CASTPPQREGSDTQYF. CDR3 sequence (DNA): TGTGCCAGCACCCCCCCCCAGCGGGAGGGATCAGATACGCAGTATTTT. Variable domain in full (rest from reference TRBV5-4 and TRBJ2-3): ETGVTQSPTHLIKTRGQQVTLRCSSQSGHNTVSWYQQALGQGPQFIFQYYREEENGRGNFPPRFSGLQFPNYSSELNVNALELDDSALYLCASTPPQREGSDTQYFGPGTRLTVL.

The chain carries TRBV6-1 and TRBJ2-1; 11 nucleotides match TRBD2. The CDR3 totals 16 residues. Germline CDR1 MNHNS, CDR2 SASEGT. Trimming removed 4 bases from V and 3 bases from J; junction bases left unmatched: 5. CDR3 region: CASSGKTSGVYNEQFF. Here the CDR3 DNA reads TGTGCCAGCAGTGGGAAGACTAGCGGGGTCTACAATGAGCAGTTCTTC.

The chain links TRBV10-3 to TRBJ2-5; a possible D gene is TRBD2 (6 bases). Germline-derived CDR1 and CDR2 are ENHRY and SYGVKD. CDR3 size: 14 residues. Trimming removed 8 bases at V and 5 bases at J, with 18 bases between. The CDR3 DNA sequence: TGTGCCATCGGCCGCGGGGACTCACGGGAGACCCAGTACTTC. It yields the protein CAIGRGDSRETQYF.

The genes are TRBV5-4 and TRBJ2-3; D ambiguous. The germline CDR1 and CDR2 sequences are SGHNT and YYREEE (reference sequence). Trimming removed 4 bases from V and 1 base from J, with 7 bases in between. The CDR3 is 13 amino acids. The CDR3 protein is CASSGVGTDTQYF. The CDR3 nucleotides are TGTGCCAGCAGCGGGGTCGGCACAGATACGCAGTATTTT.